The 8 T cell receptor beta chains below were found in one sample sequenced in a study of preoperative IRX-2 immunotherapy in early breast cancer. Profiling relied on immunoSEQ multiplex PCR, and the TCRdb table lists in-frame clones only, not all of them. This table holds about 2,000 clones, around 80% found once. Treatment in this sample: preoperative locoregional IRX-2 cytokine immunotherapy. The sequencing here drew on tumor tissue, taken before IRX-2 immunotherapy. These receptors came from a human donor with breast cancer.

The gene calls are TRBV11-3 and TRBJ1-1; D is uncertain. CDR3 length equals 15 residues. The V and J ends lost 5 bases and 0 bases respectively, with 13 bases between them. Germline V lookup: CDR1 SGHNT, CDR2 YENEEA. For the CDR3, the DNA is TGTGCCAGCAGCCCAAGATGGGCCCTGAACACTGAAGCTTTCTTT. It is translated as CASSPRWALNTEAFF.

V is TRBV14 and J is TRBJ2-5; D is unclear. Germline V lookup: CDR1 SGHDN, CDR2 FVKESK. The V and J ends lost 4 bases and 2 bases respectively, with 11 bases between them. The CDR3 spans 14 residues. The CDR3 spells CASSRGAAQETQYF. Written as DNA, the CDR3 is TGTGCCAGCAGCCGAGGCGCGGCACAAGAGACCCAGTACTTC.

The chain is built from TRBV11-3 and TRBJ2-1; D is uncertain. The CDR3 has 15 amino acids. From germline, CDR1 is SGHNT and CDR2 YENEEA. The ends were cut back, 5 bases at V and 0 bases at J, with 11 bases in the middle. The CDR3: CASSPRISSYNEQFF. The CDR3 bases are TGTGCCAGCAGCCCTAGAATATCCTCCTACAATGAGCAGTTCTTC.

The J gene is TRBJ2-5, the V gene TRBV6-8; 8 bases map to TRBD2. The CDR3 runs to 15 residues. Germline values: CDR1 MNHGY, CDR2 SAAAGT. V shed 6 bases and J 3 bases; nucleotides not matched to a gene: 9. The CDR3 region has the DNA TGTGCCAGCAGCCCACTAGCGGATACCGAAGAGACCCAGTACTTC. It codes for CASSPLADTEETQYF.

This sequence joins TRBV11-3 and TRBJ2-1; perhaps D is TRBD1 or TRBD2 (5 bases each). The V end was cut by 4 bases, the J end by 12 bases, with 19 bases between. Germline values: CDR1 SGHNT, CDR2 YENEEA. The CDR3 runs to 14 residues. The CDR3 here is CASSSTSGTELQFF. In DNA form, the CDR3 reads TGTGCCAGCAGCTCTACTTCCGGGACGGAATTGCAGTTCTTC.

The genes are TRBV19 and TRBJ2-6, with 9 bases aligning to TRBD1. Germline V CDR1 and CDR2: LNHDA, SQIVND (reference sequence). V dropped 8 bases and J dropped 0; count of bases not matched to a gene: 2. The CDR3 extends over 15 amino acids. Written as DNA, the CDR3 is TGTGCCAGTGGACAGGGGATCTCTGGGGCCAACGTCCTGACTTTC. Protein: CASGQGISGANVLTF.

This rearrangement joins TRBV6-8 to TRBJ2-3, with 13 nucleotides matching TRBD2. CDR1 is MNHGY, CDR2 SAAAGT, per germline. The CDR3 loop spans 16 amino acids. The V gene end was trimmed by 10 bases and the J gene end by 0 bases; junction bases not matched to a gene: 7. The chain's CDR3 is CAIRTSGRASTDTQYF. The CDR3 DNA follows: TGTGCCATCCGTACTAGCGGGAGGGCGAGCACAGATACGCAGTATTTT.

The chain employs TRBV6-8 and TRBJ2-7; 13 bases line up with TRBD2. Germline loops: CDR1 MNHGY, CDR2 SAAAGT. The CDR3 has 14 amino acids. V lost 6 bases, J lost 2 bases, and 1 base stayed unmatched. CDR3 protein: CASSTSGGAYEQYF. CDR3 bases: TGTGCCAGCAGCACTAGCGGGGGGGCCTACGAGCAGTACTTC.